These 29 T cell receptor beta chains were sequenced from one sample in a study of T cells in Graves' hyperthyroidism and ophthalmopathy. It was RNA transcripts that yielded the amplified TCR beta CDR3 regions. First-round RT-PCR targeting the TCR CDR3 was performed with the HTBI primer set. TCRdb passed the multiplex PCR reads through MiXCR, listing each CDR3 protein once. The data show about 510,000 distinct CDR3 sequences, with around 15% seen just once and approximately 15% held by the top ten. Material for sequencing was blood. The receptors come from a woman between 40 and 55 years old with Graves' hyperthyroidism.

The rearrangement links TRBV11-1 to TRBJ1-2; D is perhaps TRBD1 (5 bases). CDR1 is SGHAT, CDR2 FQDESV, per germline (reference sequence). CDR3 size: 14 residues. V lost 5 bases and J lost 1, with 11 bases in between. The CDR3 sequence: CASSTRGDNYGYTF. In DNA, the CDR3 is TGTGCCAGCAGCACTAGAGGGGATAACTATGGCTACACCTTC.

This clonotype was detected ten times or more. For the CDR3, the DNA is TGCAGTGCTAGACAAACTAGCGGGAGGCACGAGCAGTTCTTC. Translating it yields CSARQTSGRHEQFF. The chain recombines TRBV20-1 with TRBJ2-1; 12 nucleotides line up with TRBD2. Germline CDR1 and CDR2: DFQATT and SNEGSKA (reference sequence). The CDR3 covers 14 residues. The V segment lost 2 bases and the J segment 10 bases; nucleotides outside the gene matches: 6.

This clonotype was found a few times. The chain is built from TRBV20-1 and TRBJ2-7; D unclear. The CDR3 extends over 12 amino acids. Trimming shortened V by 2 bases and J by 3 bases, and 8 bases separated the two germline ends. Germline loops: CDR1 DFQATT, CDR2 SNEGSKA (reference sequence). This chain's CDR3 is CSARKHGYEQYF. The CDR3 DNA is TGCAGTGCTAGAAAACACGGCTACGAGCAGTACTTC.

This clonotype appeared a few times. V gene TRBV5-1 combines with J gene TRBJ1-1; 8 nucleotides agree with TRBD1. CDR3 length: 12 amino acids. V lost 3 bases, J lost 11 bases, and 6 bases stayed unmatched. The germline gives CDR1 SGHRS, CDR2 YFSETQ. The DNA for the CDR3 is TGCGCCAGCAGCTCCGGACAGGGCCAGGCTTTCTTT. Translating it yields CASSSGQGQAFF.

In this sample, this clonotype turned up many times. This chain uses TRBV9 with TRBJ2-7; the match to TRBD1 covers 7 bases. With 4 bases clipped from V and 2 bases from J, the junction kept 12 bases outside the gene matches. CDR1 and CDR2 (germline): SGDLS, YYNGEE. The CDR3 consists of 16 residues. The CDR3 region has the DNA TGTGCCAGCAGCCCTAGAGGTGGGACAGAAACCTACGAGCAGTACTTC. This sequence encodes CASSPRGGTETYEQYF.

This clonotype was seen a handful of times. The rearrangement uses TRBV5-1 and TRBJ2-5, with 13 bases fitting TRBD2. The J segment lost 5 bases and the V segment lost 3 bases, leaving 7 bases of the junction unmatched. The CDR3 has 16 residues. Germline CDR1 SGHRS, CDR2 YFSETQ. The CDR3 nucleotides read TGCGCCAGCAGCTCATCGACTAGCGGGGGGTGGGAGACCCAGTACTTC. It is translated as CASSSSTSGGWETQYF. Full variable domain (rest looked up from reference TRBV5-1 and TRBJ2-5): KAGVTQTPRYLIKTRGQQVTLSCSPISGHRSVSWYQQTPGQGLQFLFEYFSETQRNKGNFPGRFSGRQFSNSRSEMNVSTLELGDSALYLCASSSSTSGGWETQYFGPGTRLLVL.

This clonotype showed up many times. V gene TRBV2 combines with J gene TRBJ1-5; TRBD1 matches 7 bases. V gave up 8 bases and J gave up 0 bases; unmatched junction bases: 1. This CDR3 comprises 13 residues. Looked up from germline, CDR1 is SNHLY and CDR2 is FYNNEI. CDR3 DNA sequence: TGTGCCAGCGACAGGGATAGCAATCAGCCCCAGCATTTT. Its protein is CASDRDSNQPQHF.

This clonotype occurred many times. The germline gene is not matched at one end of the junction; a read error may be the cause. The genes are TRBV5-1 and TRBJ2-5; possibly TRBD1 for D (6 bases). CDR1 and CDR2 (germline): SGHRS, YFSETQ. The CDR3 has 15 amino acids. CDR3 DNA sequence: TGTGCCAGCAGCTTAGGGCAGGGGCCCCAAGAGACCCAGTACTTC. Its translation is CASSLGQGPQETQYF.

This clonotype was seen at least ten times. The chain carries TRBV7-9 and TRBJ2-3; 7 nucleotides agree with TRBD2. Germline-derived CDR1 and CDR2 are SEHNR and FQNEAQ (reference sequence). The junction had 6 bases not matched to a gene; V was cut back by 6 bases and J by 0 bases. This CDR3 has 15 amino acids. The DNA for the CDR3 is TGTGCCAGCAGTTCACTAGCGTTTAGCACAGATACGCAGTATTTT. Its translation is CASSSLAFSTDTQYF.

There are many counts of this clonotype. The rearrangement links TRBV28 to TRBJ2-7, with a possible D match to TRBD2 (5 bases). The CDR3 loop spans 14 amino acids. Germline CDR1 is MDHEN and CDR2 is SYDVKM. V lost 6 bases to trimming and J lost 5 bases, with 17 bases between them. For the CDR3, the DNA is TGTGCCAGCAGCCGGGATCAAGGGCTTGACGAGCAGTACTTC. Encoded protein: CASSRDQGLDEQYF.

This clonotype was observed many times. In DNA, the CDR3 is TGTGCCAGCAGCTTGTCGGCTAGCCTAGTCGGGGAGCTGTTTTTT. Amino acids: CASSLSASLVGELFF. The chain uses TRBV7-9 and TRBJ2-2, with D tentatively TRBD2 (5 bases). The V gene's germline CDR1 is SEHNR and CDR2 FQNEAQ (reference sequence). With 3 bases removed from V and 7 bases from J, the gap between germline ends came to 15 bases. The CDR3 contains 15 residues. Based on the CDR3 plus reference TRBV7-9 and TRBJ2-2, the full variable domain is DTGVSQNPRHKITKRGQNVTFRCDPISEHNRLYWYRQTLGQGPEFLTYFQNEAQLEKSRLLSDRFSAERPKGSFSTLEIQRTEQGDSAMYLCASSLSASLVGELFFGEGSRLTVL.

The table lists this clonotype with many counts. This chain joins TRBV6-5 and TRBJ2-7; 10 bases fit TRBD1. CDR3 size: 15 residues. Germline V gives CDR1 MNHEY, CDR2 SVGAGI. After removal of 2 bases from V and 2 bases from J, the junction contained 3 bases not matched to a gene. The DNA for the CDR3 is TGTGCCAGCAGTTACCCGGGACAGGGGCCCTACGAGCAGTACTTC. It translates to CASSYPGQGPYEQYF.

In this sample, this clonotype turned up many times. V gene TRBV20-1 combines with J gene TRBJ1-5, with 8 bases identical to TRBD1. This CDR3 has 12 amino acids. V shed 4 bases, J shed 5 bases, and the junction held 1 base outside the gene matches. Per the germline V gene, CDR1 is DFQATT and CDR2 is SNEGSKA (reference sequence). CDR3 sequence: CSAIQGDQPQHF. In DNA, the CDR3 is TGCAGTGCTATACAGGGGGATCAGCCCCAGCATTTT.

The sample holds many counts of this clonotype. The chain recombines TRBV28 with TRBJ2-3; D is undetermined. Germline CDR1 reads MDHEN; CDR2 reads SYDVKM. The CDR3 totals 14 residues. The V and J ends lost 4 bases and 2 bases respectively, with 10 bases between them. The CDR3 bases are TGTGCCAGCAGTTCGACTCATTACACAGATACGCAGTATTTT. This gives the protein CASSSTHYTDTQYF.

This clonotype has a count of ten or more. This chain joins TRBV6-1 and TRBJ2-7; D unresolved. CDR1 MNHNS and CDR2 SASEGT come from the germline V gene. V was pared by 3 bases and J by 2 bases, with 11 bases between. This CDR3 region has 14 residues. The chain's CDR3 is CASSDSGGAYEQYF. Here the CDR3 DNA reads TGTGCCAGCAGTGATTCTGGCGGAGCCTACGAGCAGTACTTC.

This clonotype showed up many times. The chain combines TRBV6-2 or TRBV6-3 with TRBJ1-1; D remains ambiguous. The CDR3 covers 14 residues. V was cut by 2 bases and J by 1 base, with 8 bases left in between. Germline CDR1 is MNHEY and CDR2 is SVGEGT. The CDR3 here is CASSYRAGNTEAFF. In DNA form, the CDR3 reads TGTGCCAGCAGTTACAGGGCAGGGAACACTGAAGCTTTCTTT.

The chain uses TRBV29-1 and TRBJ1-2; D ambiguous. The V gene lost 3 bases and the J gene lost 8 bases, with 10 bases spanning the gap. The germline CDR1 and CDR2 sequences are SQVTM and ANQGSEA. This CDR3 is 11 amino acids long. CDR3 nucleotide sequence: TGCAGCGTTGAGGCGCCGGGGGGCTACACCTTC. Translation: CSVEAPGGYTF.

This clonotype was observed a handful of times. This sequence joins TRBV2 and TRBJ1-5; TRBD1 might be the D (5 bases). This CDR3 comprises 13 residues. Germline CDR1 reads SNHLY; CDR2 reads FYNNEI. The ends were cut back, 3 bases at V and 11 bases at J, with 14 bases in the middle. DNA for the CDR3: TGTGCCAGCAGTGAGAGTCAGCAACAGGCCCAGCATTTT. This gives the protein CASSESQQQAQHF.

This clonotype was found many times. The chain is built from TRBV30 and TRBJ1-6; TRBD1 might be the D (5 bases). Trimming left V 0 bases short and J 7 bases short, with 10 bases between. This CDR3 contains 14 residues. The V gene's germline CDR1 is GTSNPN and CDR2 SVGIG (reference sequence). Here the CDR3 DNA reads TGTGCCTGGAGTGTAGGGACGCGAAATTCACCCCTCCACTTT. This gives the protein CAWSVGTRNSPLHF.

Only a few counts were recorded for this clonotype. This rearrangement joins TRBV9 to TRBJ2-5; a weak D match, TRBD1 (6 bases). Looked up from germline, CDR1 is SGDLS and CDR2 is YYNGEE. CDR3 size: 14 residues. With 0 bases removed from V and 5 bases from J, the gap between germline ends came to 11 bases. DNA of the CDR3: TGTGCCAGCAGCGTAGATGGGGGCGGTGAGACCCAGTACTTC. It yields the protein CASSVDGGGETQYF.

Many counts were recorded for this clonotype. The V and J genes are TRBV5-1 and TRBJ1-1; tentative D call: TRBD1 (6 bases). The V gene lost 5 bases and the J gene lost 10 bases, with 15 bases spanning the gap. Per germline, CDR1 SGHRS and CDR2 YFSETQ. The CDR3 covers 12 residues. This CDR3 is CASREDRIGAFF. CDR3 DNA: TGCGCCAGCAGAGAAGACAGGATTGGAGCTTTCTTT.

This clonotype occurred a few times. The chain combines TRBV20-1 with TRBJ1-6; D is undetermined. Germline V gene lookup returns CDR1 DFQATT and CDR2 SNEGSKA (reference sequence). The CDR3 has 13 residues. Between the trimmed V and J ends, which lost 2 bases and 7 bases, there was a span of 9 bases. CDR3 nucleotide sequence: TGCAGTGCTAGACAGGTCGAAAATTCACCCCTCCACTTT. This codes for CSARQVENSPLHF.

The chain links TRBV5-1 to TRBJ2-7; tentatively, D is TRBD1 (6 bases). The CDR3 consists of 13 residues. V was shortened by 7 bases and J by 1 base, with 12 bases between the two germline ends. CDR1 and CDR2 from the germline V gene are SGHRS and YFSETQ. The CDR3 here is CASGPDSSYEQYF. CDR3 DNA sequence: TGCGCCAGCGGCCCGGACAGTTCCTACGAGCAGTACTTC.

J is TRBJ2-2 and V is TRBV4-1, with a tentative D call TRBD2 (6 bases). The V end was cut by 0 bases, the J end by 6 bases, with 11 bases between. From germline, CDR1 is MGHRA and CDR2 YSYEKL. The CDR3 consists of 15 residues. CDR3 in amino acids: CASSQDQWGAGELFF. DNA for the CDR3: TGCGCCAGCAGCCAAGATCAATGGGGGGCCGGGGAGCTGTTTTTT.

This clonotype was counted between two and nine times. The chain joins TRBV2 to TRBJ1-2, with 9 bases aligning to TRBD1. This CDR3 contains 13 residues. The germline gives CDR1 SNHLY, CDR2 FYNNEI. J lost 3 bases, V lost 8 bases, and 4 bases had no gene match. In DNA form, the CDR3 reads TGTGCCAGCGGACAGGGGAGGGACTATGGCTACACCTTC. Amino acid sequence: CASGQGRDYGYTF.

This clonotype was counted ten times or more. This sequence joins TRBV5-1 and TRBJ1-2, with a tentative D call TRBD1 (5 bases). The V end lost 0 bases, the J end lost 8 bases, and 23 bases lay between the germline ends. CDR1 SGHRS and CDR2 YFSETQ come from the germline V gene. The CDR3 is made up of 17 amino acids. CDR3 amino acids: CASSLGSGPLGSEGYTF. For the CDR3, the DNA is TGCGCCAGCAGCTTGGGTTCGGGGCCCCTTGGTTCCGAGGGCTACACCTTC.

In its sample, this clonotype was seen a few times. This rearrangement joins TRBV20-1 to TRBJ2-7, with 11 bases fitting TRBD2. J gave up 2 bases and V 3 bases, and 6 bases lay outside the gene matches. This CDR3 region has 15 residues. Germline CDR1 DFQATT, CDR2 SNEGSKA (reference sequence). DNA of the CDR3: TGCAGTGCTAGTTGGCTAGCGGGAGGAGCCTACGAGCAGTACTTC. Its protein product is CSASWLAGGAYEQYF.

This clonotype was seen more than once but under ten times. J is TRBJ1-5 and V is TRBV6-1, with a weak D call TRBD1 (5 bases). Trimming removed 1 base at V and 1 base at J, with 8 bases between. Germline V CDR1 and CDR2: MNHNS, SASEGT. CDR3 length equals 15 residues. The CDR3 bases are TGTGCCAGCAGTGAAGGGGGGTTCAGCAATCAGCCCCAGCATTTT. This sequence encodes CASSEGGFSNQPQHF.

This clonotype has a count of ten or more. The chain couples TRBV3-1 to TRBJ2-7, with 9 bases that match TRBD1. This CDR3 comprises 14 residues. Trimming removed 1 base from V and 3 bases from J; junction bases left unmatched: 1. CDR1 and CDR2 from the germline V gene are LGHDT and YNNKEL (reference sequence). The CDR3 nucleotides are TGTGCCAGCAGCCAAGGGACAGGGGTCTACGAGCAGTACTTC. This encodes CASSQGTGVYEQYF.